The clone carrying this T cell receptor beta chain was observed at least ten times. The antigen is undetermined. TCR beta CDR3 sequences were amplified from RNA transcripts. A first-round RT-PCR of the TCR CDR3 used the HTBI primer set. MiXCR, applied by TCRdb to the multiplex PCR reads, yields one record per CDR3 protein. This sample has 500,000 to 750,000 distinct CDR3 sequences, with approximately 14% found just once. These data belong to a study of T cells in Graves' hyperthyroidism and ophthalmopathy. Whole-study findings and limits: Separation of ophthalmopathy from stable hyperthyroidism was achieved by a 13 V-J model.

This CDR3 region has 13 residues. V shed 5 bases and J shed 6 bases, with 13 bases lying between them. The germline V gene has CDR1 SGHTA and CDR2 FQGTGA. The sample taken for sequencing was blood. The TCR comes from a woman aged 18-29 years with Graves' ophthalmopathy. The chain recombines TRBV7-3 with TRBJ1-2, with a possible D match to TRBD1 (5 bases). The CDR3 DNA reads as TGTGCCAGCAGCCTAAGGAGGGGCGATGGCTACACCTTC. This encodes CASSLRRGDGYTF. The variable domain in full, with the rest retrieved from reference TRBV7-3 and TRBJ1-2, is GAGVSQTPSNKVTEKGKYVELRCDPISGHTALYWYRQSLGQGPEFLIYFQGTGAADDSGLPNDRFFAVRPEGSVSTLKIQRTERGDSAVYLCASSLRRGDGYTFGSGTRLTVV.